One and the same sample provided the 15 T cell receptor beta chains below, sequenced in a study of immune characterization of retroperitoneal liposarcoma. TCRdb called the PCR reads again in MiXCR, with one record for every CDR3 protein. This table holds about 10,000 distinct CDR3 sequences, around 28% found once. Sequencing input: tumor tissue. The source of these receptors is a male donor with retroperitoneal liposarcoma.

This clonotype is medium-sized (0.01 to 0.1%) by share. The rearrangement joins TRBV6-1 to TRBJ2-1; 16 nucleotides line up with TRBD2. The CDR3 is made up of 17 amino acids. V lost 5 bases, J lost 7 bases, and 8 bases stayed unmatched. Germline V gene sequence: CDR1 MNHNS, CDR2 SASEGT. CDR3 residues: CASSLGLAGGPGNEQFF. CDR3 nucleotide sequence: TGTGCCAGCAGTTTGGGACTAGCGGGGGGGCCGGGGAATGAGCAGTTCTTC.

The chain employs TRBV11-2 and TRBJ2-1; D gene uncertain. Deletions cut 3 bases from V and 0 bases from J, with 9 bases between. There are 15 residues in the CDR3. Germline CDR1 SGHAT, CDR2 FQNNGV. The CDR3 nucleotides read TGTGCCAGCAGCTTTTCACAGAGCTCCTACAATGAGCAGTTCTTC. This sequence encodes CASSFSQSSYNEQFF.

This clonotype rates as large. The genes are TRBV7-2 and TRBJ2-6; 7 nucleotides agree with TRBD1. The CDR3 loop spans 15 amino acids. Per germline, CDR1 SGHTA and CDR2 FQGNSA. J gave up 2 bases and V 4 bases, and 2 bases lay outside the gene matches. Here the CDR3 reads CASSSDRAGANVLTF. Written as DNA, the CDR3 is TGTGCCAGCAGCTCTGACAGGGCTGGGGCCAACGTCCTGACTTTC.

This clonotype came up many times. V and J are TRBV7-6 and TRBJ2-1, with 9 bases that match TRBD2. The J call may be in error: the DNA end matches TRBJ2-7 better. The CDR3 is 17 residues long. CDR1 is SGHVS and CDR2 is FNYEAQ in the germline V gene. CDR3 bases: TGTGCCAGCAGCTTAGGGTGGACTAGCGATTCCTACAATGAGCAGTACTTC. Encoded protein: CASSLGWTSDSYNEQYF.

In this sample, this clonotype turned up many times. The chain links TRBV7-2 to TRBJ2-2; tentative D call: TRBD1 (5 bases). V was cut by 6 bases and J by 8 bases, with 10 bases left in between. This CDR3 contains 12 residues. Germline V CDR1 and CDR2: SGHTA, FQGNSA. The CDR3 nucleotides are TGTGCCAGCAGATTGGGGCCTGGGGAGCTGTTTTTT. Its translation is CASRLGPGELFF.

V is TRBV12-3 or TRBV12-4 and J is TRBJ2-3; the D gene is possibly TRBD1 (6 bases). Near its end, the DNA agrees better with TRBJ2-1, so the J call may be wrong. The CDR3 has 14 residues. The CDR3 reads CASSSSDRLYEQFF. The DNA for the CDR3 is TGTGCCAGCAGTTCCTCGGACAGACTCTACGAGCAGTTCTTC.

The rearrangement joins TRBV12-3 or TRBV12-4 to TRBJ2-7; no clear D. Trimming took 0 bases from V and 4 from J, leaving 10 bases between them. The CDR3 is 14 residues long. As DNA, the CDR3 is TGTGCCAGCAGTTTAGCGCAACGTGGTTACGAGCAGTACTTC. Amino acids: CASSLAQRGYEQYF.

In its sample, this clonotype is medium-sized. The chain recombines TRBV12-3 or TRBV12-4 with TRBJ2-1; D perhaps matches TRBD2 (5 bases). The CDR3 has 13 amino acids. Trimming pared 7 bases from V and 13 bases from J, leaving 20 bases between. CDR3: CASTLSGLETQFF. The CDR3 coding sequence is TGTGCCAGCACCCTGAGCGGATTGGAGACCCAGTTCTTC.

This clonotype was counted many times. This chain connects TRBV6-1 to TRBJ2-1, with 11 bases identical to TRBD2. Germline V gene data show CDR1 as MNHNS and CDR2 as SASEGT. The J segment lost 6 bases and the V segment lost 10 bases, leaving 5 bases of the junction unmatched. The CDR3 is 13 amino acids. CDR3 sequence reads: CATATSGGNEQFF. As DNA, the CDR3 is TGTGCCACCGCCACTAGCGGGGGCAATGAGCAGTTCTTC.

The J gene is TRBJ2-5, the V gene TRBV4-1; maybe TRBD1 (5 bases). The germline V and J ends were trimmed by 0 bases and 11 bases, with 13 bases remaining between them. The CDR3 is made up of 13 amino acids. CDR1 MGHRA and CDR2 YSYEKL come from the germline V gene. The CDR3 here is CASSQDPGNEQYF. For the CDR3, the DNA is TGCGCCAGCAGCCAAGATCCAGGGAATGAGCAGTACTTC.

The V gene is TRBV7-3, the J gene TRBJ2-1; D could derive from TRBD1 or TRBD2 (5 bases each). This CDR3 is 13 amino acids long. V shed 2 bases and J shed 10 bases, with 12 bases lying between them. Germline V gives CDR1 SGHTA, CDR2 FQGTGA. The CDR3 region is CASSLLPGDEQFF. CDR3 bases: TGTGCCAGCAGCTTACTTCCCGGGGACGAGCAGTTCTTC.

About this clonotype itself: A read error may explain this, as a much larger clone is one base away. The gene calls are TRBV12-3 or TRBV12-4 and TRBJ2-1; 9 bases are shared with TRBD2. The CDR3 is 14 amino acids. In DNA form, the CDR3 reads TGTACCAGCAGTTTAGCGGGGGCCCATAATGAGCAGTTCTTC. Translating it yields CTSSLAGAHNEQFF.

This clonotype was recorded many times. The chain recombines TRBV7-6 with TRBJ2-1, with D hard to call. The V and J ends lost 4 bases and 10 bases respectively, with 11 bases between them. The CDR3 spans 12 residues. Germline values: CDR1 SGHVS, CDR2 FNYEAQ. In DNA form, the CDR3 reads TGTGCCAGCAGCTCCATGGGTCGGGAGCAGTTCTTC. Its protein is CASSSMGREQFF.

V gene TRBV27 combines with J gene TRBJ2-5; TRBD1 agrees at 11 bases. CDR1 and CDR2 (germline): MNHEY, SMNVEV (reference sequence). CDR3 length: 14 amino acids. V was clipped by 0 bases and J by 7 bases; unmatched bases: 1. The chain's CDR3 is CASSLSGTGGTQYF. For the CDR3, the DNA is TGTGCCAGCAGTTTATCAGGGACAGGGGGGACCCAGTACTTC.

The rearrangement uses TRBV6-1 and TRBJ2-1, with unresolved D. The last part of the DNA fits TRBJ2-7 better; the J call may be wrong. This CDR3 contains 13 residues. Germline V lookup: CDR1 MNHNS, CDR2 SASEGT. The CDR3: CASSDDTYNEQYF. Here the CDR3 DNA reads TGTGCCAGCAGTGACGACACCTACAATGAGCAGTACTTC.